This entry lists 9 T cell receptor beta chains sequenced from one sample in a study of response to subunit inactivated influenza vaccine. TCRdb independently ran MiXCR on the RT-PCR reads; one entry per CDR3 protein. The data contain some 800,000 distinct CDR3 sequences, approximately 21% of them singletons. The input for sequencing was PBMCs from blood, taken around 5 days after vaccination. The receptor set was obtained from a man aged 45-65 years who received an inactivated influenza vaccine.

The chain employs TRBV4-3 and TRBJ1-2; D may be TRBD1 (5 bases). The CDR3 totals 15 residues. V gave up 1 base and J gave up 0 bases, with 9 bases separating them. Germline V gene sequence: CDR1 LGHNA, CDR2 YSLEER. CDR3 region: CASSQGGRTNYGYTF. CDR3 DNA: TGCGCCAGCAGCCAAGGGGGGAGAACTAACTATGGCTACACCTTC.

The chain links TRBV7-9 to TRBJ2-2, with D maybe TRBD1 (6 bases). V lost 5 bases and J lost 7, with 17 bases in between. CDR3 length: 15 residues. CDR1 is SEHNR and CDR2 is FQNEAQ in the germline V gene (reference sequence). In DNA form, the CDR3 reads TGTGCCAGCAGCCAAAAATCAGGGGAAGTCGGGGAGCTGTTTTTT. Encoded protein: CASSQKSGEVGELFF.

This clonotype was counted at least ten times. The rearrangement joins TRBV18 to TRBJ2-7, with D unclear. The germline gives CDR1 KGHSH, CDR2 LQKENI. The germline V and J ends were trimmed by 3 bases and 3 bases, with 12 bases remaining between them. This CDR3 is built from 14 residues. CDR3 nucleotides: TGTGCCAGCTCACCTAAACAGCTTAACTACGAGCAGTACTTC. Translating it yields CASSPKQLNYEQYF.

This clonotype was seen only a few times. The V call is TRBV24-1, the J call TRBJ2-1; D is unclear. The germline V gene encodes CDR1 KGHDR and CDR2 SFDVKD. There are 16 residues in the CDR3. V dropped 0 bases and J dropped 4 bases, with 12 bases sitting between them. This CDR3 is CATSDLSATHYNEQFF. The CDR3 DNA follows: TGTGCCACCAGTGATTTGTCCGCAACCCATTACAATGAGCAGTTCTTC.

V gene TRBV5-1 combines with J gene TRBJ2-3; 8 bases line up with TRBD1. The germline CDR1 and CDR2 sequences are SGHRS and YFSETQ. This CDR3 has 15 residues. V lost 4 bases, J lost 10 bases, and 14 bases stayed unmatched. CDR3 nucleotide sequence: TGCGCCAGCAGCCTTTCCGACAGGGGCAAGGATGCGCAGTATTTT. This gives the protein CASSLSDRGKDAQYF. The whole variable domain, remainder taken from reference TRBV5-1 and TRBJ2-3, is KAGVTQTPRYLIKTRGQQVTLSCSPISGHRSVSWYQQTPGQGLQFLFEYFSETQRNKGNFPGRFSGRQFSNSRSEMNVSTLELGDSALYLCASSLSDRGKDAQYFGPGTRLTVL.

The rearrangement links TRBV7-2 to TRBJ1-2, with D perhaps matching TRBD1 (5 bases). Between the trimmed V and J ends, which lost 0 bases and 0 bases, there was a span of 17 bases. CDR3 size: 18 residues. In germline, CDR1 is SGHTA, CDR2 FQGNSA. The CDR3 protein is CASSLAGGGHFANYGYTF. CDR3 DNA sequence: TGTGCCAGCAGCTTAGCCGGGGGAGGACACTTCGCTAACTATGGCTACACCTTC.

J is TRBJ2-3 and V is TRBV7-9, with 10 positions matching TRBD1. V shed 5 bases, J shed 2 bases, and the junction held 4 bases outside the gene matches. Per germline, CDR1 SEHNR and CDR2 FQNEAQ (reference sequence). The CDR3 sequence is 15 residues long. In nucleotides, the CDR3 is TGTGCCAGCAGCACCGACAGGGGGCACACAGATACGCAGTATTTT. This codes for CASSTDRGHTDTQYF.

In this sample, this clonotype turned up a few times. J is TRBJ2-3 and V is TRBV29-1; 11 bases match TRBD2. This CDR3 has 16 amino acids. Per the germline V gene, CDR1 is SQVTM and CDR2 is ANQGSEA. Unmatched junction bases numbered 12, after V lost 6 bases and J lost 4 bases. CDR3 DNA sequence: TGCAGCGTCGATAGCAGACTAGCGGGGTTGTCAGATACGCAGTATTTT. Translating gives CSVDSRLAGLSDTQYF.

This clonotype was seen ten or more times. Here the CDR3 reads CASSREVAANYGYTF. The CDR3, as DNA: TGTGCCAGCAGCCGAGAAGTGGCAGCTAACTATGGCTACACCTTC. The V gene is TRBV4-2, the J gene TRBJ1-2; D gene uncertain. Germline V lookup: CDR1 LGHNA, CDR2 YNFKEQ. The CDR3 consists of 15 residues. Trimming shortened V by 4 bases and J by 0 bases, and 12 bases separated the two germline ends.